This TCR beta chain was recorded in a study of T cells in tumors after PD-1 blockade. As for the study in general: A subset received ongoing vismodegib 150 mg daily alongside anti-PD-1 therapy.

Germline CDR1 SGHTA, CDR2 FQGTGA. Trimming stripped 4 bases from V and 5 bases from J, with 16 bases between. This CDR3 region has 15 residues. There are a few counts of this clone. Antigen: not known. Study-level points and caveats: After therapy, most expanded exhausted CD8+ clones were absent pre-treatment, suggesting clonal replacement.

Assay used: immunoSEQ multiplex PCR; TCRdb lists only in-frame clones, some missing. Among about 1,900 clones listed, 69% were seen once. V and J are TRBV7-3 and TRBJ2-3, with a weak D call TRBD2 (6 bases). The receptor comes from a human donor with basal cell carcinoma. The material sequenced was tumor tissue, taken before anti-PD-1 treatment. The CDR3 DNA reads TGTGCCAGCAGCTCAACCGGGACTGAGGGAGATACGCAGTATTTT. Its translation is CASSSTGTEGDTQYF.